These 32 T cell receptor beta chains share one sample of origin, sequenced in a study of technical replicates of blood from a few donors. TCRdb's table, derived via immunoSEQ multiplex PCR, lists solely in-frame clones and lacks some. The repertoire holds more than 65,000 clones, nearly 98% seen once, with 0.25% to 0.35% in the top ten. Sequenced material: T cells isolated from PBMCs. These receptors all come from a human donor in good health.

The rearrangement joins TRBV4-2 to TRBJ2-7; a weak D match, TRBD1 (6 bases). Trimming pared 0 bases from V and 6 bases from J, leaving 15 bases between. The germline V gene has CDR1 LGHNA and CDR2 YNFKEQ. The CDR3 covers 15 residues. The CDR3, as DNA: TGTGCCAGCAGCCAAGACCCCCCGGGACAATCCGAGCAGTACTTC. Translating gives CASSQDPPGQSEQYF.

This chain uses TRBV11-3 with TRBJ1-5, with D possibly TRBD1 on 6 matching bases. The CDR3 totals 20 residues. CDR1 SGHNT and CDR2 YENEEA come from the germline V gene. Trimming shortened V by 5 bases and J by 0 bases, and 26 bases separated the two germline ends. The CDR3 DNA sequence: TGTGCCAGCAGCCTTAAAACAGGGAGTAAGGGGAACTATAGCAATCAGCCCCAGCATTTT. Encoded protein: CASSLKTGSKGNYSNQPQHF.

This clone was found once. The chain employs TRBV9 and TRBJ2-7, with TRBD2 as a possible D gene (5 bases). The V gene lost 3 bases and the J gene lost 2 bases, with 12 bases spanning the gap. CDR3 length: 14 amino acids. Germline V CDR1 and CDR2: SGDLS, YYNGEE. CDR3 region: CASSDEGPTYEQYF. CDR3 DNA sequence: TGTGCCAGCAGCGATGAGGGCCCGACCTACGAGCAGTACTTC.

The genes are TRBV4-1 and TRBJ1-2; 9 bases map to TRBD1. In germline, CDR1 is MGHRA, CDR2 YSYEKL. V shed 2 bases, J shed 8 bases, and the junction held 12 bases outside the gene matches. This CDR3 is built from 16 residues. CDR3: CASSQPSTGTGKGYTF. The CDR3 DNA follows: TGCGCCAGCAGCCAACCGTCAACCGGGACAGGGAAGGGCTACACCTTC.

The chain has TRBV27 and TRBJ1-2; no definite D call. Trimming took 6 bases from V and 4 from J, leaving 6 bases between them. Germline V gene sequence: CDR1 MNHEY, CDR2 SMNVEV (reference sequence). CDR3 length: 11 residues. The CDR3 DNA reads TGTGCCAGCAGATCTCCCTATGGCTACACCTTC. It encodes CASRSPYGYTF.

The genes are TRBV10-3 and TRBJ2-7; 8 nucleotides line up with TRBD2. Germline CDR1 ENHRY, CDR2 SYGVKD. V shed 6 bases and J 2 bases; nucleotides not matched to a gene: 12. This CDR3 is 16 amino acids long. CDR3 protein: CAISDQPGLGAYEQYF. The CDR3, as DNA: TGTGCCATCAGCGATCAGCCGGGACTAGGAGCCTACGAGCAGTACTTC.

J is TRBJ2-1 and V is TRBV5-1; the D is unclear. This CDR3 spans 16 amino acids. Germline lookup yields CDR1 SGHRS and CDR2 YFSETQ. Trimming left V 0 bases short and J 5 bases short, with 15 bases between. In DNA, the CDR3 is TGCGCCAGCAGCTTGGGGGCTACCTACATAAACAATGAGCAGTTCTTC. The encoded protein is CASSLGATYINNEQFF. Based on the CDR3 plus reference TRBV5-1 and TRBJ2-1, the full variable domain is KAGVTQTPRYLIKTRGQQVTLSCSPISGHRSVSWYQQTPGQGLQFLFEYFSETQRNKGNFPGRFSGRQFSNSRSEMNVSTLELGDSALYLCASSLGATYINNEQFFGPGTRLTVL.

The chain is built from TRBV9 and TRBJ1-1; D remains unclear. Looked up from germline, CDR1 is SGDLS and CDR2 is YYNGEE. Trimming removed 4 bases at V and 3 bases at J, with 19 bases between. The CDR3 covers 16 residues. CDR3 in DNA: TGTGCCAGCAGCCCGACTAATAACGCCCAGTACACTGAAGCTTTCTTT. Protein: CASSPTNNAQYTEAFF.

The chain employs TRBV9 and TRBJ1-1; weak D call: TRBD1 (6 bases). Trimming took off 0 bases at V and 4 bases at J, with 13 bases between the two ends. The germline CDR1 and CDR2 sequences are SGDLS and YYNGEE. This CDR3 comprises 15 residues. The CDR3, as DNA: TGTGCCAGCAGCGTAGAGAGGGGGGGGAGCACTGAAGCTTTCTTT. Translated: CASSVERGGSTEAFF.

This chain uses TRBV13 with TRBJ2-4, with TRBD1 matching 7 bases. The CDR3 runs 15 residues. Germline CDR1 and CDR2: PRHDT and FYEKMQ (reference sequence). V lost 0 bases, J lost 11 bases, and 10 bases stayed unmatched. The DNA for the CDR3 is TGTGCCAGCAGCTTAGGGACTCTCCAAGGGGGCCTTCAGTACTTC. Amino acids: CASSLGTLQGGLQYF.

A single count supports this clone. CDR3 nucleotide sequence: TGTGCCAGCGGGACTAGCGAACACACAGATACGCAGTATTTT. Translated: CASGTSEHTDTQYF. The gene calls are TRBV6-5 and TRBJ2-3, with TRBD2 identical over 10 bases. V was pared by 8 bases and J by 2 bases, with 4 bases of the junction left unmatched. Germline V CDR1 and CDR2: MNHEY, SVGAGI. This CDR3 has 14 amino acids.

The chain links TRBV4-1 to TRBJ2-7, with D possibly TRBD1 on 5 matching bases. The germline V gene has CDR1 MGHRA and CDR2 YSYEKL. V gave up 1 base and J gave up 6 bases, with 16 bases separating them. The CDR3 spans 15 residues. Here the CDR3 DNA reads TGCGCCAGCAGCCAAGTGACCGAAGGGGATGGCGAGCAGTACTTC. It encodes CASSQVTEGDGEQYF.

This clone has more than one count but fewer than ten. The V and J genes are TRBV9 and TRBJ2-7; 8 bases align to TRBD1. CDR3 length: 15 amino acids. V lost 0 bases to trimming and J lost 3 bases; unmatched junction nucleotides: 5. Germline V CDR1 and CDR2: SGDLS, YYNGEE. The DNA for the CDR3 is TGTGCCAGCAGCGTAGGGGACAGGCCTTTCTACGAGCAGTACTTC. It translates to CASSVGDRPFYEQYF.

The chain recombines TRBV5-1 with TRBJ2-7; possible D gene TRBD1, 6 bases. The CDR3 covers 12 residues. The V and J ends lost 0 bases and 6 bases respectively, with 7 bases between them. Germline V CDR1 and CDR2: SGHRS, YFSETQ. CDR3 sequence: CASSLEGGEQYF. CDR3 nucleotide sequence: TGCGCCAGCAGCTTGGAAGGGGGCGAGCAGTACTTC.

This chain joins TRBV9 and TRBJ2-6; 9 bases are a match to TRBD1. CDR3 length equals 18 residues. V dropped 2 bases and J dropped 0; count of bases not matched to a gene: 6. Germline-derived CDR1 and CDR2 are SGDLS and YYNGEE. The CDR3 protein is CASSVRDREISGANVLTF. The DNA of the CDR3 is TGTGCCAGCAGCGTCCGGGACAGGGAAATCTCTGGGGCCAACGTCCTGACTTTC.

The chain employs TRBV7-9 and TRBJ1-5; D perhaps matches TRBD1 (6 bases). The CDR3 extends over 14 amino acids. Germline-derived CDR1 and CDR2 are SEHNR and FQNEAQ (reference sequence). Trimming shortened V by 4 bases and J by 6 bases, and 13 bases separated the two germline ends. CDR3 in amino acids: CASSSEGGSQPQHF. CDR3 in DNA: TGTGCCAGCAGCTCAGAGGGGGGGAGTCAGCCCCAGCATTTT.

This chain uses TRBV7-3 with TRBJ2-3, with 14 nucleotides matching TRBD2. Trimming removed 3 bases from V and 5 bases from J; junction bases left unmatched: 4. Germline assignment: CDR1 SGHTA and CDR2 FQGTGA. This CDR3 comprises 16 residues. The CDR3 loop is CASSLGLAGAKDTQYF. The CDR3 coding sequence is TGTGCCAGCAGCTTGGGACTAGCGGGAGCGAAAGATACGCAGTATTTT.

This clone was detected only once. The chain links TRBV19 to TRBJ1-1; 9 positions match TRBD1. This CDR3 comprises 13 residues. With V trimmed by 5 bases and J by 10 bases, 8 bases remained unmatched. CDR1 and CDR2 from the germline V gene are LNHDA and SQIVND (reference sequence). The CDR3 here is CASSFTGGAGAFF. CDR3 sequence (DNA): TGTGCCAGTAGTTTTACAGGGGGCGCGGGAGCTTTCTTT.

This clone appeared once. The chain is built from TRBV5-6 and TRBJ2-4; 8 nucleotides align to TRBD2. Germline CDR1 SGHDT, CDR2 YYEEEE. Trimming removed 8 bases from V and 3 bases from J; junction bases left unmatched: 13. There are 16 residues in the CDR3. The CDR3 here is CARPRRRGEDKNIQYF. The CDR3 bases are TGTGCCAGACCCCGGAGGCGGGGGGAAGACAAAAACATTCAGTACTTC.

The genes are TRBV10-3 and TRBJ2-1; D perhaps matches TRBD2 (5 bases). CDR3 size: 13 residues. With 0 bases removed from V and 10 bases from J, the gap between germline ends came to 10 bases. Germline-derived CDR1 and CDR2 are ENHRY and SYGVKD. The CDR3 loop reads CAISESSGGEQFF. DNA for the CDR3: TGTGCCATCAGTGAGTCTTCGGGCGGGGAGCAGTTCTTC.

The J gene is TRBJ1-1, the V gene TRBV27, with 11 bases that match TRBD1. V shed 2 bases and J 0 bases; nucleotides not matched to a gene: 2. Germline CDR1 is MNHEY and CDR2 is SMNVEV (reference sequence). The CDR3 extends over 16 amino acids. CDR3 coding DNA: TGTGCCAGCAGTTTAGGGACAGGGGGTATGAACACTGAAGCTTTCTTT. It yields the protein CASSLGTGGMNTEAFF.

The V gene is TRBV25-1, the J gene TRBJ1-1; perhaps TRBD1 as D (6 bases). CDR1 and CDR2 (germline): MGHDK, SYGVNS. The V gene lost 8 bases and the J gene lost 4 bases, with 14 bases spanning the gap. The CDR3 extends over 13 amino acids. CDR3 sequence: CASSLGAGTEAFF. For the CDR3, the DNA is TGTGCCAGCTCTTTGGGGGCGGGCACTGAAGCTTTCTTT.

This chain links TRBV15 with TRBJ1-1; weak D call: TRBD1 (5 bases). CDR3 length equals 15 residues. Germline V lookup: CDR1 LNHNV, CDR2 YYDKDF (reference sequence). The V end lost 4 bases, the J end lost 5 bases, and 17 bases lay between the germline ends. CDR3 nucleotide sequence: TGTGCCACCAGCACACCCTTGGTGGGGGGGACTGAAGCTTTCTTT. Protein product: CATSTPLVGGTEAFF.

The rearrangement joins TRBV4-3 to TRBJ2-1; D is ambiguous. CDR1 LGHNA and CDR2 YSLEER come from the germline V gene. This CDR3 region has 14 residues. The V gene lost 0 bases and the J gene lost 8 bases, with 11 bases spanning the gap. The CDR3 nucleotides read TGCGCCAGCAGCCAAGAGTACTCGTTAGATGAGCAGTTCTTC. It yields the protein CASSQEYSLDEQFF.

This sequence joins TRBV19 and TRBJ1-4; tentatively, D is TRBD1 (5 bases). CDR1 and CDR2 from the germline V gene are LNHDA and SQIVND (reference sequence). Trimming shortened V by 1 base and J by 5 bases, and 11 bases separated the two germline ends. The CDR3 consists of 15 residues. CDR3 amino acids: CASSIAGGKNEKLFF. The DNA for the CDR3 is TGTGCCAGTAGTATAGCGGGGGGTAAAAATGAAAAACTGTTTTTT.

The rearrangement uses TRBV6-5 and TRBJ2-2, with D possibly matching TRBD1 (6 bases). Trimming took off 6 bases at V and 5 bases at J, with 16 bases between the two ends. The CDR3 loop spans 15 amino acids. Germline values: CDR1 MNHEY, CDR2 SVGAGI. The CDR3 nucleotides are TGTGCCAGCAGCTGGACAGTCTCTCGGACCGGGGAGCTGTTTTTT. This encodes CASSWTVSRTGELFF.

The chain has TRBV9 and TRBJ1-3; no firm D call. Germline V gives CDR1 SGDLS, CDR2 YYNGEE. Trimming took off 0 bases at V and 0 bases at J, with 16 bases between the two ends. The CDR3 has 18 amino acids. The chain's CDR3 is CASSVGGGKVFSGNTIYF. The CDR3 DNA reads TGTGCCAGCAGCGTAGGTGGCGGAAAAGTTTTCTCTGGAAACACCATATATTTT.

The DNA of the CDR3 is TGTGCCAGCAGCCTGACAGAGCCCTTCGCCTACGAGCAGTACTTC. It yields the protein CASSLTEPFAYEQYF. This chain joins TRBV6-5 and TRBJ2-7; D may be TRBD1 (5 bases). V lost 6 bases and J 2 bases, leaving 17 bases between the germline ends. Germline V CDR1 and CDR2: MNHEY, SVGAGI. This CDR3 spans 15 amino acids.

J is TRBJ2-2 and V is TRBV4-1, with 10 positions matching TRBD2. The CDR3 contains 16 residues. V lost 2 bases and J lost 1; bases outside the gene matches: 1. Germline-derived CDR1 and CDR2 are MGHRA and YSYEKL. Written as DNA, the CDR3 is TGCGCCAGCAGCCAACGACTAGCGGGGAACACCGGGGAGCTGTTTTTT. Encoded protein: CASSQRLAGNTGELFF.

This rearrangement joins TRBV18 to TRBJ2-3; 12 bases fit TRBD2. The CDR3 covers 18 residues. In germline, CDR1 is KGHSH, CDR2 LQKENI. Trimming at V came to 3 bases and at J to 3 bases, leaving 10 bases not matched to a gene. CDR3 sequence: CASSPPLAGGILTDTQYF. In DNA, the CDR3 is TGTGCCAGCTCACCGCCTCTAGCGGGAGGGATCCTGACAGATACGCAGTATTTT.

CDR3 nucleotides: TGTGCCAGCAGCAACGAGGTTGGGGACAGGGTCTACGAGCAGTACTTC. This sequence encodes CASSNEVGDRVYEQYF. The chain links TRBV7-8 to TRBJ2-7; 9 bases match TRBD1. Germline CDR1 and CDR2: SGHVS and FQNEAQ. The CDR3 loop spans 16 amino acids. V lost 5 bases and J lost 3; bases outside the gene matches: 11. The entire variable domain, with the rest obtained from reference TRBV7-8 and TRBJ2-7, is as follows: GAGVSQSPRYKVAKRGQDVALRCDPISGHVSLFWYQQALGQGPEFLTYFQNEAQLDKSGLPSDRFFAERPEGSVSTLKIQRTQQEDSAVYLCASSNEVGDRVYEQYFGPGTRLTVT.

The chain combines TRBV28 with TRBJ1-5; D is unresolved. Trimming took 1 base from V and 0 from J, leaving 7 bases between them. The CDR3 consists of 15 residues. Germline CDR1 reads MDHEN; CDR2 reads SYDVKM. Here the CDR3 DNA reads TGTGCCAGCAGTTTATTACAGTATAGCAATCAGCCCCAGCATTTT. It translates to CASSLLQYSNQPQHF. Full variable domain (rest looked up from reference TRBV28 and TRBJ1-5): DVKVTQSSRYLVKRTGEKVFLECVQDMDHENMFWYRQDPGLGLRLIYFSYDVKMKEKGDIPEGYSVSREKKERFSLILESASTNQTSMYLCASSLLQYSNQPQHFGDGTRLSIL.